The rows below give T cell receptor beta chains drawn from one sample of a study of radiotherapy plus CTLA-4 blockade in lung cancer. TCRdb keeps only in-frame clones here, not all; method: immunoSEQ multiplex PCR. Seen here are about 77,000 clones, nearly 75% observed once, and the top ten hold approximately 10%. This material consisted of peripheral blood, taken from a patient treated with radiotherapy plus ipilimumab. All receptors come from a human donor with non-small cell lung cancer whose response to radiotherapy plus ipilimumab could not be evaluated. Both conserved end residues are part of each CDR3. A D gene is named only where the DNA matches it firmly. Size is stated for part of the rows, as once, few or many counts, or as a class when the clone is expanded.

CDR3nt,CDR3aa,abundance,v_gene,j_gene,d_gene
TGTGCCAGCAGTGACTTTAGCGGCAATGAGCAGTTCTTC,CASSDFSGNEQFF,.,TRBV6-4,TRBJ2-1,.
TGTGCCAGCAGCCGAGGACCGGAGGATTCACCCCTCCACTTT,CASSRGPEDSPLHF,.,TRBV4-2,TRBJ1-6,.
TGTGCCATCAGCGGGGGGCTTACAGAGACCCAGTACTTC,CAISGGLTETQYF,.,TRBV10-3,TRBJ2-5,.
TGTGCCAGCTCACCACCCGAGGGATCGAACACCGGGGAGCTGTTTTTT,CASSPPEGSNTGELFF,.,TRBV18,TRBJ2-2,.
TGTGCCAGCAGCGGGAGCGGGGAACTAAAGCAGTTCTTC,CASSGSGELKQFF,few,TRBV9,TRBJ2-1,TRBD2
TGTGCCAGCAGTGCCAGAGCAGGGGGTAGCTACACCTTC,CASSARAGGSYTF,.,TRBV6-5,TRBJ1-2,TRBD1
TGTGCCAGTATTCCCGACAGGGGAAACACCATATATTTT,CASIPDRGNTIYF,few,TRBV19,TRBJ1-3,.
TGTGCCAGCAGTTCTCCGCAGGGTAGCAATCAGCCCCAGCATTTT,CASSSPQGSNQPQHF,few,TRBV28,TRBJ1-5,.
TGTGCCAGCAGCCATATACCAGGGTCTGGCCCAGAGACCCAGTACTTC,CASSHIPGSGPETQYF,.,TRBV11-3,TRBJ2-5,.
TGTGCCAGCAGGCAACTGGTTGTTCAGCCCCAGCATTTT,CASRQLVVQPQHF,.,TRBV6-1,TRBJ1-5,.
TGTGCCAGCATTAGATCGGGACAGGGGGATGGCTACACCTTC,CASIRSGQGDGYTF,few,TRBV28,TRBJ1-2,TRBD1
TGTGCCAGCTCACCACCCCCCGTAACAGGGAACACCGGGGAGCTGTTTTTT,CASSPPPVTGNTGELFF,many,TRBV18,TRBJ2-2,.
TGTGCCAGTAGTGCCGCTTCGGACAGGGGGTTTGAGCAGTACTTC,CASSAASDRGFEQYF,.,TRBV19,TRBJ2-5,TRBD1
TGCGCCAGCAGCCAAGCCGGGACAGATCAGCCCCAGCATTTT,CASSQAGTDQPQHF,.,TRBV4-1,TRBJ1-5,TRBD1
TGTGCCAGTAGGGATGGGTCGGGGGGGAAAGAGACCCAGTACTTC,CASRDGSGGKETQYF,.,TRBV19,TRBJ2-5,TRBD2
TGTGCCAGCTCCGACCCGAGAGGGAAAATTTTAAGCAATGAGCAGTTCTTC,CASSDPRGKILSNEQFF,.,TRBV9,TRBJ2-1,.
TGTGCCAGCAGCCTCCGGGACAGTCTCTACGAGCAGTACTTC,CASSLRDSLYEQYF,.,TRBV5-5,TRBJ2-7,TRBD1
TGTGCCAGCAGAGGGGTCCATGGCTACACCTTC,CASRGVHGYTF,many,TRBV27,TRBJ1-2,.
TGTGCCATGCAGGACAGATACACCGGGGAGCTGTTTTTT,CAMQDRYTGELFF,few,TRBV19,TRBJ2-2,.
TGTGCCAGCTCACCGCCTAGCGGGAACTACGAGCAGTACTTC,CASSPPSGNYEQYF,.,TRBV18,TRBJ2-7,TRBD2
TGTGCCAGCAGTCCCCGGACACCTAGCAATCAGCCCCAGCATTTT,CASSPRTPSNQPQHF,.,TRBV6-5,TRBJ1-5,.
TGTGCCAGCAGCAAATGTTGCACTTTCTACGAGCAGTACTTC,CASSKCCTFYEQYF,.,TRBV21-1,TRBJ2-7,.